The subject of this entry is one TCR beta chain. What it binds is unknown. The sample originates from a study of cytomegalovirus exposure and HLA in healthy donors. Study findings and constraints: Most observed TCR sequences were rare, whereas some public TCRs were detected in many donors. A later analysis reportedly found fewer N-insertions in an Asian-associated ancestry cluster than the roughly 670-donor mean.

The study ran its PCR with 60 Vbeta and 13 Jbeta primers. Only in-frame clones appear in the TCRdb table, and some are missing; sequencing was by immunoSEQ multiplex PCR. The sample shows 75,000 to 95,000 clones, over 75% of them seen only once. Healthy bone marrow donors formed the donor group. Sequenced material: PBMCs. The clonotype comes from a male donor in good health and CMV-seropositive.

CDR3 coding DNA: TGTGCCACCAGCAGAGACCCCACAGCGGGGGGCCTCCAAGAGACCCAGTACTTC. It is translated as CATSRDPTAGGLQETQYF. This chain uses TRBV15 with TRBJ2-5; 9 nucleotides align to TRBD2. Losses at the gene ends were 0 bases for V and 1 base for J; bases not matched to a gene: 9. CDR1 is LNHNV, CDR2 YYDKDF, per germline (reference sequence). The CDR3 is 18 residues long.